This entry describes one T cell receptor beta chain. What it binds is not known. This specimen comes from a study of T cells expressing NK-cell markers. About the research overall: From sorted CD3+CD56+NKG2C+, CD3+CD56+NKG2C- and CD3+CD56-NKG2C+ T cells came the TCR beta repertoires. Seven of eight sequenced donors tested HCMV-seropositive; one tested seronegative. Study conclusions and caveats: About 1.0-8% of CD8+ T cells in more than 5 donors belonged to dominant NKG2C+ clonotypes.

For TCR beta, cDNA was produced by 5'RACE template switching with UMIs. TCRdb processed the 5' RACE reads again and assigns one entry to each CDR3 protein, with no DNA. Its clone listing holds 400,000 or so distinct CDR3 sequences. The germline gives CDR1 MGHRA, CDR2 YSYEKL. This CDR3 spans 13 amino acids. The V call is TRBV4-1, the J call TRBJ2-5. This receptor was obtained from a woman between 45 and 60 years old in good health. Sequences were obtained from blood T cells: a sorted CD56 or NKG2C T cell subset, CD4+ or CD8+ T cells, or bulk PBMC T cells (not recorded which). CDR3 loop: CASSQEEKETQYF.